The following is a T cell receptor (beta chain) sequence with its context. Its target is unknown. Germline values: CDR1 SNHLY, CDR2 FYNNEI. V dropped 2 bases and J dropped 1 base, with 12 bases sitting between them. This CDR3 region has 16 residues. This sample is drawn from a study of shared clonotypes between healthy human individuals. Study-level background: Each donor's CD4 naive and CD4 memory cells filled three plates apiece, CD8 naive two, and CD8 memory one.

Each replicate PCR on the sorted subsets used roughly 190 ng DNA (around 31,000 T cell genomes). Per the authors' pipeline: Filtering differed because ImmunoSEQ produced junction-only sequences that carried no quality scores. Some clones are missing from TCRdb's copy, which holds only in-frame ones; the method was immunoSEQ multiplex PCR. That table furnishes V, J and clone size, whereas the DNA furnished D and trimming. The table has about 2 million clones, around 95% seen once. Study observations and caveats: The diversity represented, both genetic and in exposure history, was limited by few donors.

V is TRBV2 and J is TRBJ2-1; possible D gene TRBD2, 6 bases. The sample taken for sequencing was naive CD4+ T cells sorted from blood. Noted subset: CD45RA+ positively selected. This clonotype originated in a man in his late teens or twenties in good health. The CDR3 sequence: CASSEIKLASYNEQFF. The CDR3 region has the DNA TGTGCCAGCAGTGAAATAAAACTAGCTTCCTACAATGAGCAGTTCTTC.